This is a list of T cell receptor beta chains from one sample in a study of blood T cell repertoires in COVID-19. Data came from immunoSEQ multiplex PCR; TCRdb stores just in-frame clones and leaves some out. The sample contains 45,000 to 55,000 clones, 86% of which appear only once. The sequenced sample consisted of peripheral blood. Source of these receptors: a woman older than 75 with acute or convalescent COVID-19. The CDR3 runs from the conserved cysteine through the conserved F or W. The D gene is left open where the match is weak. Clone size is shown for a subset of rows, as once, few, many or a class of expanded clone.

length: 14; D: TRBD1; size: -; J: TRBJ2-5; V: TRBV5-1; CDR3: CASRPGTGGETQYF; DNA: TGCGCCAGCAGACCCGGGACAGGGGGGGAGACCCAGTACTTC
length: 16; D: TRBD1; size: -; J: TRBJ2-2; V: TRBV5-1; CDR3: CASSRRTGENTGELFF; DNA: TGCGCCAGCAGCAGGAGGACAGGGGAGAACACCGGGGAGCTGTTTTTT
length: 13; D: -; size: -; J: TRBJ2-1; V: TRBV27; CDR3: CASSFSGFNEQFF; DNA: TGTGCCAGCAGTTTTTCAGGTTTTAATGAGCAGTTCTTC
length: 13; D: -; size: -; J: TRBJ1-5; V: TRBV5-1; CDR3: CASSPGDNQPQHF; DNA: TGCGCCAGCAGCCCAGGGGATAATCAGCCCCAGCATTTT
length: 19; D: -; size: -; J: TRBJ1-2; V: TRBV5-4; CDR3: CASSQDRRTPGRSNYGYTF; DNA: TGTGCCAGCAGCCAAGACAGGCGAACACCCGGACGTAGTAACTATGGCTACACCTTC
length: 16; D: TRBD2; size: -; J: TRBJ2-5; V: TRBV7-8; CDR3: CASSLLSGGPQKTQYF; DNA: TGTGCCAGCAGCTTGCTTAGCGGGGGCCCTCAGAAGACCCAGTACTTC
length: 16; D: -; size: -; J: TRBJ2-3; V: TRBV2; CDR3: CASSASLLASTDTQYF; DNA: TGTGCCAGCAGTGCAAGCCTCCTCGCTAGCACAGATACGCAGTATTTT
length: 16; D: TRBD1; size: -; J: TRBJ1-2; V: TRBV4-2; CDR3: CASSQAVGQGNNGYTF; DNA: TGTGCCAGCAGCCAAGCCGTGGGACAGGGAAATAATGGCTACACCTTC
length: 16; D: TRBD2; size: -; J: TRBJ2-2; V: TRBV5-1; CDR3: CASSFRLAENTGELFF; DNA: TGCGCCAGCAGCTTCAGACTAGCGGAGAACACCGGGGAGCTGTTTTTT
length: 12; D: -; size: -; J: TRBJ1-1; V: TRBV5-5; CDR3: CASSPGFSEAFF; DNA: TGTGCCAGCAGCCCCGGTTTTAGTGAAGCTTTCTTT
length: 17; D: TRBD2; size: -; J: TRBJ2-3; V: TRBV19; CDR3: CASSLDQSGGGTDTQYF; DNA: TGTGCCAGTAGTCTTGATCAATCGGGGGGGGGTACAGATACGCAGTATTTT
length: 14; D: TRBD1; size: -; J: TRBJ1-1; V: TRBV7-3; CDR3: CASSPGTGGTEAFF; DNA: TGTGCCAGCAGCCCTGGGACAGGGGGGACTGAAGCTTTCTTT
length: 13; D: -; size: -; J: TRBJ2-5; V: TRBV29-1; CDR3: CSVVRVVGETQYF; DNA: TGCAGCGTTGTTCGGGTAGTGGGAGAGACCCAGTACTTC
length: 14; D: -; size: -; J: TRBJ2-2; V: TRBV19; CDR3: CASKAGWKAGELFF; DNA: TGTGCCAGTAAGGCAGGCTGGAAGGCCGGGGAGCTGTTTTTT
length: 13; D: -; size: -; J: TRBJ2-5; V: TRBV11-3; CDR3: CASSIQGGETQYF; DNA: TGTGCCAGCAGCATACAGGGCGGCGAGACCCAGTACTTC
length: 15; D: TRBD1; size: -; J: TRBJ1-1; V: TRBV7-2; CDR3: CASSRRVTGGTEAFF; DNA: TGTGCCAGCAGCCGTCGAGTGACAGGGGGCACTGAAGCTTTCTTT
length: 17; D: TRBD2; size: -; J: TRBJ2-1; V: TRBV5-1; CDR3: CASSLPGLAGGGDEQFF; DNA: TGCGCCAGCAGCCTACCGGGACTAGCGGGAGGAGGCGATGAGCAGTTCTTC
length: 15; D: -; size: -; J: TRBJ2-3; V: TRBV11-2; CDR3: CASSTWTSSTDTQYF; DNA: TGTGCCAGCAGCACGTGGACAAGTAGCACAGATACGCAGTATTTT
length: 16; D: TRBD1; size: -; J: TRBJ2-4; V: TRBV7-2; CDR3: CASSLRGTGYGNIQYF; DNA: TGTGCCAGCAGCTTACGCGGGACAGGGTACGGAAACATTCAGTACTTC
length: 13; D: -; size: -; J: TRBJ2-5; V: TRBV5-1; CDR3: CASSLQRQETQYF; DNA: TGCGCCAGCAGCTTGCAACGGCAAGAGACCCAGTACTTC
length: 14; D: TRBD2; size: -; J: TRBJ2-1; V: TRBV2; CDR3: CASSGGLAGNEQFF; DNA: TGTGCCAGCAGTGGAGGACTAGCGGGAAACGAGCAGTTCTTC
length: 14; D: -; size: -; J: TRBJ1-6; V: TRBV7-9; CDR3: CASNSGVENSPLHF; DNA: TGTGCCAGTAATAGCGGTGTAGAGAATTCACCCCTCCACTTT
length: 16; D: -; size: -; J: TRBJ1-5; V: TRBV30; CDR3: CAWSVRRADSNQPQHF; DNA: TGTGCCTGGAGTGTACGCAGGGCCGATAGCAATCAGCCCCAGCATTTT
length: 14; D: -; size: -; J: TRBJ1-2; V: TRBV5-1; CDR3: CASSWGEGNYGYTF; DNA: TGCGCCAGCAGCTGGGGGGAAGGTAACTATGGCTACACCTTC
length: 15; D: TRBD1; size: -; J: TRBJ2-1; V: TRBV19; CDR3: CASSMGTGASNEQFF; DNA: TGTGCCAGTAGTATGGGGACAGGGGCATCAAATGAGCAGTTCTTC
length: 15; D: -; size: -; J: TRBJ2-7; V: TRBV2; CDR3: CASSGDFSSSYEQYF; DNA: TGTGCCAGCAGTGGGGACTTTTCAAGCTCCTACGAGCAGTACTTC
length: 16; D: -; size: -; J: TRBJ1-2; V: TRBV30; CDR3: CAWTNGGAQANYGYTF; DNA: TGTGCCTGGACCAACGGGGGGGCACAAGCTAACTATGGCTACACCTTC
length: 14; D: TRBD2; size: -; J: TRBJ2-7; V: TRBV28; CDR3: CASSLSGGFYEQYF; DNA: TGTGCCAGCAGTTTAAGCGGGGGGTTCTACGAGCAGTACTTC
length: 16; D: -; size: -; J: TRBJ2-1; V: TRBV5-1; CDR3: CASSLSQTQTYNEQFF; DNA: TGCGCCAGCAGCTTGTCCCAGACACAGACCTACAATGAGCAGTTCTTC
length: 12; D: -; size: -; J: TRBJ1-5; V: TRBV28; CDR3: CASTSRGGPQHF; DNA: TGTGCCAGCACCTCCCGAGGGGGGCCCCAGCATTTT
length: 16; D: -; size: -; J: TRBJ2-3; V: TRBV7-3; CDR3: CASSLMCVVSTDTQYF; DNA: TGTGCCAGCAGCTTAATGTGTGTCGTGAGCACAGATACGCAGTATTTT
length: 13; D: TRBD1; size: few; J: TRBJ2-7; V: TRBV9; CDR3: CASSEGTGGLQYF; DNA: TGTGCCAGCAGCGAGGGGACAGGAGGGCTACAGTACTTC
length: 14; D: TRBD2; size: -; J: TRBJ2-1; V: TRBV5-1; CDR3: CASSFSGGVNEQFF; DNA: TGCGCCAGCAGCTTCTCCGGGGGGGTCAATGAGCAGTTCTTC
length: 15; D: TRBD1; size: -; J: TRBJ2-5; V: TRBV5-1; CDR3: CASSLAGGQGETQYF; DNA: TGCGCCAGCAGCTTGGCCGGGGGACAGGGAGAGACCCAGTACTTC
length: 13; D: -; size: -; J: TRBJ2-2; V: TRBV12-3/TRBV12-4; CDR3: CASSLIYTGELFF; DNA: TGTGCCAGCAGCCTAATCTACACCGGGGAGCTGTTTTTT
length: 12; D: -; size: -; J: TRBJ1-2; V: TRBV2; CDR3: CASSSNRAGYTF; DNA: TGTGCCAGCAGTTCCAACAGGGCTGGCTACACCTTC
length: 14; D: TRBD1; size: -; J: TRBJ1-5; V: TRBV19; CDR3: CASSDPGQGLAQHF; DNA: TGTGCCAGTAGTGATCCGGGACAGGGGTTAGCCCAGCATTTT
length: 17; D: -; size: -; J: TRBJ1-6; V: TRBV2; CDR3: CASSALDGTGRNSPLHF; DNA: TGTGCCAGCAGTGCACTCGATGGAACAGGGCGCAATTCACCCCTCCACTTT
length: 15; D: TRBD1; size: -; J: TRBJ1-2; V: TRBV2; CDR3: CASLRDRGLYYGYTF; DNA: TGTGCCAGCCTACGGGACAGGGGGCTGTACTATGGCTACACCTTC
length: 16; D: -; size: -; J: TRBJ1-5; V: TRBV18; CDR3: CASSPPGGGSNQPQHF; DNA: TGTGCCAGCTCACCACCTGGGGGAGGGTCCAATCAGCCCCAGCATTTT
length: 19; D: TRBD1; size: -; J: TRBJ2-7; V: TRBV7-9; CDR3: CASSLGGGQAIRSSYEQYF; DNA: TGTGCCAGCAGCTTAGGAGGTGGACAGGCCATTAGAAGCTCCTACGAGCAGTACTTC
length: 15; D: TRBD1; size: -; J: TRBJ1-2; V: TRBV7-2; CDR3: CASSSRGQTSYGYTF; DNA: TGTGCCAGCAGCTCCCGGGGACAGACGAGCTATGGCTACACCTTC
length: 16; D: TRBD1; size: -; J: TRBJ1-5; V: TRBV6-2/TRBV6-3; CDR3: CASSFRDRGQNQPQHF; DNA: TGTGCCAGCAGTTTCCGGGACAGGGGGCAAAATCAGCCCCAGCATTTT
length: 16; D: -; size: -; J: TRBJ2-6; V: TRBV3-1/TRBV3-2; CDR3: CASSHLLNSGANVLTF; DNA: TGTGCCAGCAGCCACCTTCTAAACTCTGGGGCCAACGTCCTGACTTTC
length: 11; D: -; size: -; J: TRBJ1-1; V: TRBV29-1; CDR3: CSVLGEAEAFF; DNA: TGCAGCGTCCTAGGGGAGGCTGAAGCTTTCTTT